Following are 32 T cell receptor beta chains from one sample sequenced in a study of cytomegalovirus exposure and HLA in healthy donors. PCR involved 60 Vbeta and 13 Jbeta primers. The assay was immunoSEQ multiplex PCR, and TCRdb's table has in-frame clones only and misses some. The sample has under 250,000 clones; about three quarters are singletons. Sequences were obtained from PBMCs. These TCRs come from a male donor in good health and CMV-seronegative.

The chain combines TRBV18 with TRBJ2-7, with 8 bases aligning to TRBD1. The V and J ends lost 3 bases and 5 bases, in that order; junction bases with no gene match: 3. CDR1 KGHSH and CDR2 LQKENI come from the germline V gene. This CDR3 spans 13 amino acids. The CDR3 region is CASSPDRAHEQYF. Written as DNA, the CDR3 is TGTGCCAGCTCACCGGACAGGGCCCACGAGCAGTACTTC. Full variable domain (rest looked up from reference TRBV18 and TRBJ2-7): NAGVMQNPRHLVRRRGQEARLRCSPMKGHSHVYWYRQLPEEGLKFMVYLQKENIIDESGMPKERFSAEFPKEGPSILRIQQVVRGDSAAYFCASSPDRAHEQYFGPGTRLTVT.

This chain connects TRBV27 to TRBJ1-5; 9 nucleotides align to TRBD1. The CDR3 totals 15 residues. CDR1 and CDR2 from the germline V gene are MNHEY and SMNVEV (reference sequence). The junction had 9 bases not matched to a gene; V was cut back by 6 bases and J by 6 bases. The CDR3 region is CASSLGQGFRQPQHF. Here the CDR3 DNA reads TGTGCCAGCAGCCTGGGACAGGGTTTTCGTCAGCCCCAGCATTTT.

V and J are TRBV9 and TRBJ2-3, with D possibly being TRBD2 (5 bases). Germline V gives CDR1 SGDLS, CDR2 YYNGEE. There are 16 residues in the CDR3. Trimming stripped 0 bases from V and 2 bases from J, with 13 bases between. The CDR3 region is CASSVGLRALTDTQYF. CDR3 DNA: TGTGCCAGCAGCGTAGGATTGCGGGCGCTCACAGATACGCAGTATTTT.

The chain carries TRBV7-8 and TRBJ2-3; 12 nucleotides agree with TRBD2. V lost 5 bases and J lost 6; bases outside the gene matches: 9. Per the germline V gene, CDR1 is SGHVS and CDR2 is FQNEAQ. The CDR3 covers 16 residues. CDR3 sequence (DNA): TGTGCCAGCAGCCCCTTGACTAGCGGGAGCGGGGATACGCAGTATTTT. Protein: CASSPLTSGSGDTQYF. Variable domain in full (rest from reference TRBV7-8 and TRBJ2-3): GAGVSQSPRYKVAKRGQDVALRCDPISGHVSLFWYQQALGQGPEFLTYFQNEAQLDKSGLPSDRFFAERPEGSVSTLKIQRTQQEDSAVYLCASSPLTSGSGDTQYFGPGTRLTVL.

This chain uses TRBV2 with TRBJ2-1; 11 nucleotides agree with TRBD2. The junction had 2 bases not matched to a gene; V was cut back by 7 bases and J by 3 bases. Germline loops: CDR1 SNHLY, CDR2 FYNNEI. The CDR3 contains 14 residues. The CDR3 here is CASTGTSGYNEQFF. For the CDR3, the DNA is TGTGCCAGCACCGGGACTAGCGGCTACAATGAGCAGTTCTTC.

This clone is a singleton in its sample. The chain couples TRBV2 to TRBJ2-2; possible D gene TRBD2, 7 bases. This CDR3 contains 14 residues. V dropped 10 bases and J dropped 7 bases, with 19 bases sitting between them. Germline CDR1 is SNHLY and CDR2 is FYNNEI. The CDR3 loop is CATTFGGLYGELFF. Written as DNA, the CDR3 is TGTGCCACTACGTTCGGGGGGCTCTACGGGGAGCTGTTTTTT.

The rearrangement uses TRBV11-3 and TRBJ2-7; 8 nucleotides match TRBD1. This CDR3 region has 13 residues. V dropped 4 bases and J dropped 3; count of bases not matched to a gene: 2. Germline V lookup: CDR1 SGHNT, CDR2 YENEEA. The CDR3 sequence: CASSSGQGYEQYF. The CDR3, as DNA: TGTGCCAGCAGCTCAGGACAGGGCTACGAGCAGTACTTC.

The rearrangement links TRBV7-2 to TRBJ2-3, with TRBD2 as a possible D gene (5 bases). V was clipped by 5 bases and J by 1 base, with 7 bases between them. The CDR3 is 13 residues long. The germline V gene encodes CDR1 SGHTA and CDR2 FQGNSA. CDR3 residues: CASSAGRTDTQYF. CDR3 nucleotide sequence: TGTGCCAGCAGCGCGGGTCGCACAGATACGCAGTATTTT.

This clone was seen a handful of times. The V call is TRBV7-3, the J call TRBJ2-3; 7 bases are shared with TRBD2. This CDR3 spans 15 amino acids. The V gene end was trimmed by 5 bases and the J gene end by 1 base; junction bases not matched to a gene: 6. Looked up from germline, CDR1 is SGHTA and CDR2 is FQGTGA. CDR3 in DNA: TGTGCCAGCAGCCCTCGCGCGGGAGGCACAGATACGCAGTATTTT. Amino acid sequence: CASSPRAGGTDTQYF.

The CDR3 bases are TGTGCCAGCAGCCATCTAATGAATGAGCAGTTCTTC. This gives the protein CASSHLMNEQFF. The rearrangement links TRBV14 to TRBJ2-1; the D is unclear. Looked up from germline, CDR1 is SGHDN and CDR2 is FVKESK. Trimming removed 3 bases at V and 7 bases at J, with 7 bases between. There are 12 residues in the CDR3.

The chain carries TRBV11-1 and TRBJ2-5; TRBD1 matches 12 bases. Germline CDR1 reads SGHAT; CDR2 reads FQDESV (reference sequence). The CDR3 has 18 amino acids. The V segment lost 2 bases and the J segment 5 bases; nucleotides outside the gene matches: 12. CDR3 protein: CASSLSGTGGLRRETQYF. CDR3 DNA: TGTGCCAGCAGCTTAAGTGGGACAGGGGGCTTACGGAGGGAGACCCAGTACTTC.

The chain couples TRBV4-3 to TRBJ2-3; 11 bases fit TRBD2. V shed 1 base and J 2 bases; nucleotides not matched to a gene: 2. Germline CDR1 reads LGHNA; CDR2 reads YSLEER. The CDR3 runs 16 residues. The CDR3 loop is CASSQGLAGNTDTQYF. The CDR3 nucleotides read TGCGCCAGCAGCCAAGGACTAGCGGGGAACACAGATACGCAGTATTTT.

This sequence joins TRBV5-6 and TRBJ2-7, with 8 bases that match TRBD1. The CDR3 length is 14 residues. Germline V lookup: CDR1 SGHDT, CDR2 YYEEEE. V shed 5 bases and J 4 bases; nucleotides not matched to a gene: 8. The chain's CDR3 is CASRRAGGEYEQYF. The CDR3 bases are TGTGCCAGCAGGAGGGCAGGGGGCGAATACGAGCAGTACTTC.

The chain combines TRBV6-5 with TRBJ1-1; D uncertain. CDR1 MNHEY and CDR2 SVGAGI come from the germline V gene. This CDR3 is 14 amino acids long. V was pared by 2 bases and J by 0 bases, with 7 bases between. The CDR3 loop reads CASSYTTVNTEAFF. As DNA, the CDR3 is TGTGCCAGCAGTTACACCACAGTGAACACTGAAGCTTTCTTT.

This chain links TRBV7-2 with TRBJ2-1; tentatively, D is TRBD2 (6 bases). V dropped 4 bases and J dropped 8 bases, with 18 bases sitting between them. The CDR3 contains 15 residues. Per the germline V gene, CDR1 is SGHTA and CDR2 is FQGNSA. CDR3: CASSSMGRENHEQFF. CDR3 DNA: TGTGCCAGCAGCTCCATGGGTCGGGAGAATCATGAGCAGTTCTTC.

This clone showed up just a few times. The chain uses TRBV5-1 and TRBJ1-1, with 8 bases matching TRBD1. The ends lost 3 bases at V and 4 bases at J; junction bases unmatched: 5. CDR1 and CDR2 (germline): SGHRS, YFSETQ. The CDR3 sequence is 14 residues long. CDR3 region: CASSSTGGVTEAFF. In DNA, the CDR3 is TGCGCCAGCAGCTCAACAGGGGGAGTCACTGAAGCTTTCTTT.

This clone has a single count. The chain links TRBV19 to TRBJ2-1; TRBD2 aligns across 10 bases. The CDR3 length is 18 residues. Germline trimming cut 2 bases from V and 4 bases from J; bases unmatched to any gene: 11. Germline V gene lookup returns CDR1 LNHDA and CDR2 SQIVND (reference sequence). For the CDR3, the DNA is TGTGCCAGTAGTATATTTATTAGGACTAGCGGTTTTTACAATGAGCAGTTCTTC. Protein product: CASSIFIRTSGFYNEQFF.

This rearrangement joins TRBV7-9 to TRBJ2-7; D remains ambiguous. The CDR3 extends over 13 amino acids. Germline V gives CDR1 SEHNR, CDR2 FQNEAQ (reference sequence). CDR3 DNA: TGTGCTACGACAAAAACCGACTCCTACGAGCAGTACTTC. This codes for CATTKTDSYEQYF. The full variable domain, rest sourced from reference TRBV7-9 and TRBJ2-7, is DTGVSQNPRHKITKRGQNVTFRCDPISEHNRLYWYRQTLGQGPEFLTYFQNEAQLEKSRLLSDRFSAERPKGSFSTLEIQRTEQGDSAMYLCATTKTDSYEQYFGPGTRLTVT.

The chain combines TRBV7-8 with TRBJ2-7; D is unclear. V was pared by 5 bases and J by 4 bases, with 18 bases between. The length of the CDR3 is 15 residues. Per the germline V gene, CDR1 is SGHVS and CDR2 is FQNEAQ. CDR3 sequence (DNA): TGTGCCAGCAGCCCCCGGGTCCTTACCCGGTACGAGCAGTACTTC. Its translation is CASSPRVLTRYEQYF.

This chain links TRBV7-2 with TRBJ1-2; 11 nucleotides line up with TRBD1. The CDR3 totals 15 residues. Germline V gene lookup returns CDR1 SGHTA and CDR2 FQGNSA. V dropped 5 bases and J dropped 8; count of bases not matched to a gene: 10. In nucleotides, the CDR3 is TGTGCCAGCAGCCGACCCGGACAGGGGGCGGGCGGCTACACCTTC. The encoded protein is CASSRPGQGAGGYTF.

The chain has TRBV5-4 and TRBJ2-7; D uncertain. Germline CDR1 and CDR2: SGHNT and YYREEE (reference sequence). The CDR3 covers 13 residues. V was shortened by 4 bases and J by 0 bases, with 8 bases between the two germline ends. CDR3 region: CASSLRSSYEQYF. DNA of the CDR3: TGTGCCAGCAGCCTCCGGAGCTCCTACGAGCAGTACTTC.

The genes are TRBV7-8 and TRBJ2-7; D unresolved. Germline lookup yields CDR1 SGHVS and CDR2 FQNEAQ. CDR3 length equals 13 residues. V lost 1 base, J lost 6 bases, and 10 bases lay in between. In nucleotides, the CDR3 is TGTGCCAGCAGCTTAGGGTGGCTCGCCGAGCAGTACTTC. Translated: CASSLGWLAEQYF. Full variable domain (rest looked up from reference TRBV7-8 and TRBJ2-7): GAGVSQSPRYKVAKRGQDVALRCDPISGHVSLFWYQQALGQGPEFLTYFQNEAQLDKSGLPSDRFFAERPEGSVSTLKIQRTQQEDSAVYLCASSLGWLAEQYFGPGTRLTVT.

This clone was recorded once. The V and J genes are TRBV4-2 and TRBJ1-1; weak D call: TRBD1 (5 bases). CDR1 is LGHNA and CDR2 is YNFKEQ in the germline V gene. The CDR3 runs 14 residues. Trimming took 1 base from V and 6 from J, leaving 12 bases between them. The CDR3 nucleotides are TGTGCCAGCAGCCAAGCGGGGGGATTTGCTGAAGCTTTCTTT. Protein sequence: CASSQAGGFAEAFF.

The V call is TRBV5-1, the J call TRBJ2-5, with 10 bases fitting TRBD1. The CDR3 has 15 residues. In germline, CDR1 is SGHRS, CDR2 YFSETQ. V trimming: 2 bases; J trimming: 5 bases; junction bases outside the gene matches: 6. The CDR3 spells CASSFTGTGEETQYF. The CDR3, as DNA: TGCGCCAGCAGCTTCACCGGGACAGGGGAGGAGACCCAGTACTTC.

In this sample, this clone turned up once. This chain links TRBV7-8 with TRBJ2-7, with D possibly being TRBD2 (6 bases). The CDR3 is 14 residues long. V lost 5 bases and J lost 4, with 15 bases in between. Germline loops: CDR1 SGHVS, CDR2 FQNEAQ. In nucleotides, the CDR3 is TGTGCCAGCAGCCGTATGGAGGGTTGGTACGAGCAGTACTTC. This gives the protein CASSRMEGWYEQYF.

The chain carries TRBV11-3 and TRBJ2-7, with D maybe TRBD2 (7 bases). V shed 1 base and J shed 4 bases, with 17 bases lying between them. The CDR3 length is 16 residues. CDR1 and CDR2 (germline): SGHNT, YENEEA. CDR3 sequence reads: CASSLVNGGRKYEQYF. The CDR3 DNA sequence: TGTGCCAGCAGCTTAGTGAACGGGGGGCGTAAGTACGAGCAGTACTTC.

The chain uses TRBV11-3 and TRBJ2-5; 7 bases fit TRBD1. Germline CDR1 is SGHNT and CDR2 is YENEEA. The ends lost 5 bases at V and 1 base at J; junction bases unmatched: 7. The CDR3 extends over 15 amino acids. CDR3 nucleotide sequence: TGTGCCAGCAGCCCCGGACAGGCTCTCCAAGAGACCCAGTACTTC. It specifies CASSPGQALQETQYF.

This chain joins TRBV29-1 and TRBJ1-1; possible D gene TRBD1, 6 bases. The CDR3 is 12 amino acids. V lost 7 bases to trimming and J lost 1 base, with 10 bases between them. CDR1 is SQVTM and CDR2 is ANQGSEA in the germline V gene. The CDR3 loop reads CSGGHPNTEAFF. The CDR3 DNA reads as TGCAGCGGGGGACATCCGAACACTGAAGCTTTCTTT.

The chain recombines TRBV5-4 with TRBJ1-5; D might be TRBD1 (5 bases). CDR1 is SGHNT and CDR2 is YYREEE in the germline V gene (reference sequence). With 1 base removed from V and 4 bases from J, the gap between germline ends came to 15 bases. The CDR3 runs to 16 residues. The CDR3 DNA reads TGTGCCAGCAGCTTGACCCCCGGGACTGGTAATCAGCCCCAGCATTTT. Amino acids: CASSLTPGTGNQPQHF.

The rearrangement uses TRBV7-9 and TRBJ1-4; D remains unclear. The V end lost 4 bases, the J end lost 3 bases, and 15 bases lay between the germline ends. CDR1 and CDR2 from the germline V gene are SEHNR and FQNEAQ (reference sequence). The CDR3 runs to 16 residues. DNA of the CDR3: TGTGCCAGCAGCTCGGTCGTAGCCTGGGCTAATGAAAAACTGTTTTTT. This codes for CASSSVVAWANEKLFF.

J is TRBJ2-7 and V is TRBV19, with 8 bases aligning to TRBD2. The CDR3 contains 14 residues. J was trimmed by 2 bases and V by 6 bases; bases with no gene match: 6. CDR1 LNHDA and CDR2 SQIVND come from the germline V gene (reference sequence). CDR3 nucleotides: TGTGCCAGTAGCCTTGGACTAGCAGCCTACGAGCAGTACTTC. Translated: CASSLGLAAYEQYF.

The rearrangement uses TRBV6-6 and TRBJ2-7; perhaps TRBD1 as D (5 bases). CDR1 is MNHNY and CDR2 is SVGAGI in the germline V gene (reference sequence). Trimming took off 6 bases at V and 4 bases at J, with 13 bases between the two ends. The CDR3 is 13 residues long. The CDR3 loop reads CASSGAGPYEQYF. Written as DNA, the CDR3 is TGTGCCAGCAGCGGAGCAGGGCCATACGAGCAGTACTTC.